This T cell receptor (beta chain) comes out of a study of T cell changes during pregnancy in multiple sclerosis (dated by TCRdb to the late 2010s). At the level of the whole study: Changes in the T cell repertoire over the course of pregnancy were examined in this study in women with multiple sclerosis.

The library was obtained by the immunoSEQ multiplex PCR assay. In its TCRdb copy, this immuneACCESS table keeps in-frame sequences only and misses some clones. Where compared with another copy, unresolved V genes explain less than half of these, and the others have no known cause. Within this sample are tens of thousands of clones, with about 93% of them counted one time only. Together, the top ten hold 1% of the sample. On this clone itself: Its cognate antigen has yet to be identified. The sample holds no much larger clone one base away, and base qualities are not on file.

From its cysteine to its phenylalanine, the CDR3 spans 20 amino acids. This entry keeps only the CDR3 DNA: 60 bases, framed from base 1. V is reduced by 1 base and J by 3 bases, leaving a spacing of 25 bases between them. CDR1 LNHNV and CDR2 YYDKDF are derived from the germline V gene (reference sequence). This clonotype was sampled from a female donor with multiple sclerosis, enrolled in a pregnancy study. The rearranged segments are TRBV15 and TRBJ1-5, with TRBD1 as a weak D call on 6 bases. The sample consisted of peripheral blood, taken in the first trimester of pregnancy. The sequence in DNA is TGTGCCACCAGCAGAGTACAAGGAATGCTAACAGGGTGGAACAATCAGCCCCAGCATTTT. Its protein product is CATSRVQGMLTGWNNQPQHF.